A single sample gave rise to the 28 T cell receptor beta chains below, sequenced in a study of metastatic and nonmetastatic thyroid tumors. All patients were treatment-naive before thyroid surgery. TCRdb re-clonotyped the PCR reads via MiXCR. The repertoire consists of approximately 50,000 clones, with about 4.2% occurring once and the leading ten covering about 9.8%. The specimen sequenced was blood. The origin of the receptors is a female donor with papillary thyroid cancer or a benign thyroid nodule (not recorded which). Some clones in this sample may be carry-over from other donors' samples.

This clone was recorded many times. V gene TRBV12-5 combines with J gene TRBJ2-1, with D uncertain. V lost 2 bases and J 7 bases, leaving 3 bases between the germline ends. This CDR3 is built from 11 residues. CDR1 LGHNT and CDR2 FRNRAP come from the germline V gene. CDR3: CASGLINEQFF. In DNA, the CDR3 is TGTGCTAGTGGTTTGATAAATGAGCAGTTCTTC.

In this sample, this clone turned up many times. V is TRBV19 and J is TRBJ2-3; no reliable D call. The CDR3 is 13 residues long. V was clipped by 2 bases and J by 1 base, with 4 bases between them. CDR1 and CDR2 from the germline V gene are LNHDA and SQIVND (reference sequence). The CDR3 DNA follows: TGTGCCAGTAGTATATCCGGCACAGATACGCAGTATTTT. Translating it yields CASSISGTDTQYF.

V usage is TRBV7-3 and J usage is TRBJ2-1, with TRBD2 as a possible D gene (7 bases). The CDR3 sequence is 17 residues long. Trimming shortened V by 2 bases and J by 3 bases, and 17 bases separated the two germline ends. Germline V gives CDR1 SGHTA, CDR2 FQGTGA. The CDR3: CASSLSGGSGDYNEQFF. For the CDR3, the DNA is TGTGCCAGCAGCTTATCGGGGGGCTCAGGGGACTACAATGAGCAGTTCTTC.

With regard to this clone: One junction end disagrees with the germline gene, perhaps due to a read error. The genes are TRBV19 and TRBJ1-5, with D perhaps TRBD1 (5 bases). Germline CDR1 and CDR2: LNHDA and SQIVND (reference sequence). This CDR3 region has 15 residues. The CDR3 DNA is TGTGCCAGTAGTTACGGGGCTTGGGGGAATCAGTCCCAGCATTTT. Its protein is CASSYGAWGNQSQHF.

The genes are TRBV28 and TRBJ2-7; 7 bases align to TRBD1. The length of the CDR3 is 12 residues. Germline assignment: CDR1 MDHEN and CDR2 SYDVKM. The junction had 4 bases not matched to a gene; V was cut back by 6 bases and J by 5 bases. CDR3 loop: CASSMTGNEQYF. CDR3 nucleotides: TGTGCCAGCAGCATGACAGGGAACGAGCAGTACTTC.

This clone was detected only a few times. This clone may be a read error of a much larger clone one base away. The CDR3 carries no conserved terminal phenylalanine or tryptophan, so it likely arises from a read error. The gene calls are TRBV4-1 and TRBJ2-7; no reliable D call. This CDR3 region has 14 residues. V lost 0 bases and J 7 bases, leaving 13 bases between the germline ends. Germline CDR1 MGHRA, CDR2 YSYEKL. The CDR3 here is CASSQDMTAWEQYS. DNA of the CDR3: TGCGCCAGCAGCCAAGATATGACGGCCTGGGAGCAGTACTCC.

This chain connects TRBV5-5 to TRBJ2-1; tentatively, D is TRBD1 or TRBD2 (5 bases each). The CDR3 has 15 amino acids. The V and J ends lost 1 base and 1 base respectively, with 9 bases between them. Germline CDR1 SGHKS, CDR2 YYEKEE (reference sequence). CDR3 bases: TGTGCCAGCAGCTTGAGTGGGGGATCCTACAATGAGCAGTTCTTC. Translation gives CASSLSGGSYNEQFF.

The table lists this clone with many counts. CDR3 sequence: CASSNPPAGDTEAFF. CDR3 DNA sequence: TGTGCCAGCAGCAACCCCCCCGCAGGGGACACTGAAGCTTTCTTT. The chain combines TRBV4-2 with TRBJ1-1; possibly TRBD1 for D (6 bases). The CDR3 covers 15 residues. Deletions cut 5 bases from V and 3 bases from J, with 16 bases between. The germline V gene encodes CDR1 LGHNA and CDR2 YNFKEQ.

This clone was seen more than once but under ten times. This may be a read error: a much more frequent sequence differs by one nucleotide. The gene calls are TRBV20-1 and TRBJ2-3, with 9 nucleotides matching TRBD2. The CDR3 has 13 amino acids. The germline gives CDR1 DFQATT, CDR2 SNEGSKA (reference sequence). With V trimmed by 6 bases and J by 15 bases, 16 bases remained unmatched. CDR3 in amino acids: CSAVAGVTDMHYF. The CDR3 DNA reads as TGCAGTGCCGTAGCGGGAGTCACAGATATGCATTATTTT.

This clone occurred many times. CDR3 region: CATSRDPGSQETQYF. In nucleotides, the CDR3 is TGTGCCACCAGCAGAGATCCGGGCAGCCAAGAGACCCAGTACTTC. The chain couples TRBV15 to TRBJ2-5, with no clear D. Germline values: CDR1 LNHNV, CDR2 YYDKDF (reference sequence). The CDR3 loop spans 15 amino acids. Trimming removed 0 bases at V and 1 base at J, with 9 bases between.

This clone was counted at least ten times. The gene calls are TRBV11-3 and TRBJ1-2; possibly TRBD1 for D (5 bases). CDR3 length: 16 residues. V was pared by 2 bases and J by 8 bases, with 21 bases between. Germline CDR1 SGHNT, CDR2 YENEEA. The CDR3 DNA follows: TGTGCCAGCAGCTTAAACGTATATGGGGGAAGAGGAGGCTACACCTTC. Translating gives CASSLNVYGGRGGYTF.

This clone was seen many times. The V and J genes are TRBV18 and TRBJ1-5, with D maybe TRBD1 (6 bases). Germline CDR1 KGHSH, CDR2 LQKENI. The CDR3 consists of 15 residues. V was cut by 5 bases and J by 0 bases, with 11 bases left in between. The chain's CDR3 is CASSSYRDSNQPQHF. The CDR3 nucleotides read TGTGCCAGCTCATCCTACAGGGATAGCAATCAGCCCCAGCATTTT.

This clone was picked up a small number of times. The chain employs TRBV6-1 and TRBJ1-1; 7 bases align to TRBD1. Germline assignment: CDR1 MNHNS and CDR2 SASEGT. V trimming: 6 bases; J trimming: 2 bases; junction bases outside the gene matches: 12. This CDR3 has 16 amino acids. The CDR3 spells CASSKQGWARNTEAFF. Here the CDR3 DNA reads TGTGCCAGCAGCAAACAGGGGTGGGCTCGCAACACTGAAGCTTTCTTT.

This clone has ten or more counts. The V gene is TRBV19, the J gene TRBJ1-2; no firm D call. Trimming left V 4 bases short and J 3 bases short, with 9 bases between. The CDR3 is made up of 13 amino acids. CDR1 is LNHDA and CDR2 is SQIVND in the germline V gene (reference sequence). The CDR3 DNA follows: TGTGCCAGTAGTAAGGGAGCCGACTATGGCTACACCTTC. Amino acids: CASSKGADYGYTF.

The J gene is TRBJ2-1, the V gene TRBV30; 12 bases align to TRBD1. This CDR3 region has 16 residues. Germline loops: CDR1 GTSNPN, CDR2 SVGIG (reference sequence). V gave up 0 bases and J gave up 6 bases; unmatched junction bases: 6. DNA for the CDR3: TGTGCCTGGAGTGTGGCTGGGACAGGGGGCTTCAATGAGCAGTTCTTC. The encoded protein is CAWSVAGTGGFNEQFF. The full variable domain, in which reference TRBV30 and TRBJ2-1 provide the parts outside the CDR3, is SQTIHQWPATLVQPVGSPLSLECTVEGTSNPNLYWYRQAAGRGLQLLFYSVGIGQISSEVPQNLSASRPQDRQFILSSKKLLLSDSGFYLCAWSVAGTGGFNEQFFGPGTRLTVL.

Comments on this clone: This may come from a read error, since a much larger clone is one base off. This CDR3 is also generated by other DNA sequences in the sample. The chain combines TRBV24-1 with TRBJ2-5; D gene unclear. Germline values: CDR1 KGHDR, CDR2 SFDVKD. The CDR3 sequence is 16 residues long. The CDR3 protein is CATSDFGADSQETQYF. The CDR3, as DNA: TGTGCCACCAGTGATTTCGGTGCGGATTCACAAGAGACACAGTACTTC.

About this clone: The junction shows a germline mismatch at one end, possibly a read error. The chain combines TRBV5-1 with TRBJ2-5; D might be TRBD1 or TRBD2, each matching 5 bases. Germline CDR1 reads SGHRS; CDR2 reads YFSETQ. The CDR3 loop spans 14 amino acids. The CDR3 region is CAGSLSPGAETQYF. The DNA for the CDR3 is TGCGCCGGCAGCTTGTCCCCCGGGGCAGAGACTCAGTACTTC.

This clone was seen ten or more times. The chain recombines TRBV10-3 with TRBJ1-1; a weak D match, TRBD1 (5 bases). The germline V gene encodes CDR1 ENHRY and CDR2 SYGVKD. The CDR3 length is 14 residues. Trimming took 6 bases from V and 0 from J, leaving 11 bases between them. The chain's CDR3 is CAIRDTIMNTEAFF. CDR3 coding DNA: TGTGCCATCAGGGACACTATAATGAACACTGAAGCTTTCTTT.

This clone was detected ten times or more. Other DNA sequences in the same sample also yield this CDR3. The gene calls are TRBV2 and TRBJ2-1, with a possible D match to TRBD2 (6 bases). Per germline, CDR1 SNHLY and CDR2 FYNNEI. The CDR3 is 14 amino acids. V was trimmed by 7 bases and J by 5 bases, leaving 15 bases between them. CDR3 DNA: TGTGCCAGCACCGGGAGTTTGGGTCACAATGAGCAGTTCTTC. It specifies CASTGSLGHNEQFF.

This clone was counted only a few times. A much larger clone is a single base away; this may be a read error. The J gene is TRBJ2-1, the V gene TRBV5-8; D could derive from TRBD1 or TRBD2 (5 bases each). In germline, CDR1 is SGHTS, CDR2 YDEGEE. CDR3 length equals 12 residues. CDR3 sequence: CSSSLWDRLAFF. In DNA form, the CDR3 reads TGTTCCAGCAGCTTGTGGGACCGCCTGGCGTTCTTC.

This clone appeared many times. This sequence may be a read error, since a much larger clone differs from it by one base. The same CDR3 can be traced to other DNA sequences in this sample. V gene TRBV11-2 combines with J gene TRBJ1-4, with TRBD1 as a possible D gene (6 bases). V dropped 5 bases and J dropped 0 bases, with 13 bases sitting between them. The length of the CDR3 is 16 residues. Germline V gene data show CDR1 as SGHAT and CDR2 as FQNNGV. The CDR3 DNA reads as TGTGCCAGCAGCCCCGGGGGGGCTGCAACTAATGAAAAACTGTTTTTT. Amino acids: CASSPGGAATNEKLFF. Based on the CDR3 plus reference TRBV11-2 and TRBJ1-4, the full variable domain is EAGVAQSPRYKIIEKRQSVAFWCNPISGHATLYWYQQILGQGPKLLIQFQNNGVVDDSQLPKDRFSAERLKGVDSTLKIQPAKLEDSAVYLCASSPGGAATNEKLFFGSGTQLSVL.

The genes are TRBV6-5 and TRBJ1-1, with D perhaps matching TRBD1 (5 bases). V gave up 0 bases and J gave up 1 base, with 6 bases separating them. This CDR3 has 14 amino acids. Germline assignment: CDR1 MNHEY and CDR2 SVGAGI. The CDR3 nucleotides read TGTGCCAGCAGTTACTCGAGGGGGAACACTGAAGCTTTCTTT. It specifies CASSYSRGNTEAFF.

This clone was observed a handful of times. The chain recombines TRBV20-1 with TRBJ2-7; D might be TRBD2 (5 bases). Per the germline V gene, CDR1 is DFQATT and CDR2 is SNEGSKA (reference sequence). The CDR3 spans 16 residues. The V and J ends lost 6 bases and 0 bases respectively, with 21 bases between them. CDR3 sequence: CSASPLMRANSYEQYF. In DNA form, the CDR3 reads TGCAGTGCCTCACCCTTGATGAGGGCGAACTCCTACGAGCAGTACTTC.

A few counts support this clone. An end of the junction does not agree with germline; a read error may underlie this. The chain uses TRBV19 and TRBJ2-7, with D possibly matching TRBD2 (5 bases). Germline lookup yields CDR1 LNHDA and CDR2 SQIVND (reference sequence). CDR3 size: 14 residues. The CDR3 here is CASSILNAGYEQYF. CDR3 DNA: TGTGCCAGTAGTATCCTAAACGCGGGCTACGAGCAGTATTTC.

The sample holds many counts of this clone. The V and J genes are TRBV4-2 and TRBJ2-3; 13 nucleotides match TRBD2. With 2 bases clipped from V and 4 bases from J, the junction kept 6 bases outside the gene matches. The CDR3 covers 17 residues. Germline CDR1 and CDR2: LGHNA and YNFKEQ. The CDR3 nucleotides read TGTGCCAGCAGCCAACCGGGACTAGCGGGATGGGCAGATACGCAGTATTTT. Its protein is CASSQPGLAGWADTQYF.

This clone was recorded at least ten times. J is TRBJ2-1 and V is TRBV4-2; D may be TRBD2 (5 bases). Looked up from germline, CDR1 is LGHNA and CDR2 is YNFKEQ. Trimming removed 2 bases from V and 9 bases from J, with 11 bases in between. The CDR3 is made up of 13 amino acids. The CDR3 sequence is CASSQTASIEQFF. In DNA form, the CDR3 reads TGTGCCAGCAGCCAAACCGCTAGCATTGAGCAGTTCTTC.

This clone showed up many times. The chain carries TRBV11-1 and TRBJ2-1; TRBD2 agrees at 11 bases. With V trimmed by 5 bases and J by 7 bases, 16 bases remained unmatched. CDR1 is SGHAT, CDR2 FQDESV, per germline (reference sequence). The CDR3 contains 18 residues. The CDR3 loop reads CASSLGKLLAGARNEQFF. CDR3 sequence (DNA): TGTGCCAGCAGCCTAGGAAAACTACTAGCGGGAGCTAGGAATGAGCAGTTCTTC.

This chain connects TRBV4-1 to TRBJ2-1, with TRBD2 identical over 11 bases. Germline V CDR1 and CDR2: MGHRA, YSYEKL. The trim removed 0 bases at V and 8 bases at J, leaving 9 bases unmatched. This CDR3 contains 17 residues. CDR3 in DNA: TGCGCCAGCAGCCAAGATTCGACGACTAGCGGGAACTATGAGCAGTTCTTC. This encodes CASSQDSTTSGNYEQFF.